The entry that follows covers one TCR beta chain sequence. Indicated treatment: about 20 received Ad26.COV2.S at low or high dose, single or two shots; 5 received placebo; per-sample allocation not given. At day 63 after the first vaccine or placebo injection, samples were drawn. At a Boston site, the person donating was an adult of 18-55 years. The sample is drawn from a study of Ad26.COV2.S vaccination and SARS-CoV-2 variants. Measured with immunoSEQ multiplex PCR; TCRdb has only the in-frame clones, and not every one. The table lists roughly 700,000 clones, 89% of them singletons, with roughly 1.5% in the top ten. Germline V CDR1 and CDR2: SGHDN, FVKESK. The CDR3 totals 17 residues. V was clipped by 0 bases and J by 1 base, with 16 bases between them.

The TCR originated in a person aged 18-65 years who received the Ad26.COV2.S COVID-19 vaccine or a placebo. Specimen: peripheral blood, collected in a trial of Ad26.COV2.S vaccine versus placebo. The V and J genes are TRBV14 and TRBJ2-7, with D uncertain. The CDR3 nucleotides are TGTGCCAGCAGCCAAGATAGGATAACAGACACGTCCTACGAGCAGTACTTC. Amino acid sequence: CASSQDRITDTSYEQYF.